This entry concerns a single T cell receptor beta chain. The antigen remains unidentified. Genomic DNA acted as the template from which TCR beta VDJ combination and CDR3 sequence profiling were carried out. Each CDR3 protein is one row after TCRdb ran MiXCR on the reads. The sample shows approximately 130,000 distinct CDR3 sequences, under 65% of them seen only once. Patients picked for sequencing had shown CD8+CD57+ cell expansion detected by flow cytometry. As a group, the patients uniformly had severe acquired aplastic anemia. The CDR3 length is 15 residues. Germline-derived CDR1 and CDR2 are SQVTM and ANQGSEA. Trimming cost V 8 bases and J 0 bases; bases outside gene matches: 9. These data belong to a study of CD8+CD57+ T cells in acquired aplastic anemia. Study conclusions and caveats: The study found no significant CD8+ Simpson's diversity difference between patients and controls. In common between the patients and the controls were nearly 30 CD8+ CDR3 sequences.

J is TRBJ2-2 and V is TRBV29-1; TRBD1 matches 7 bases. The receptor was derived from a human donor with aplastic anemia. The sequenced material came from sorted CD4+, CD8+, or CD8+CD57+ T cells (not recorded which) from PBMCs. CDR3 sequence reads: CSHAYGTANTGELFF. The CDR3 DNA reads TGCAGCCACGCTTACGGGACAGCGAACACCGGGGAGCTGTTTTTT.